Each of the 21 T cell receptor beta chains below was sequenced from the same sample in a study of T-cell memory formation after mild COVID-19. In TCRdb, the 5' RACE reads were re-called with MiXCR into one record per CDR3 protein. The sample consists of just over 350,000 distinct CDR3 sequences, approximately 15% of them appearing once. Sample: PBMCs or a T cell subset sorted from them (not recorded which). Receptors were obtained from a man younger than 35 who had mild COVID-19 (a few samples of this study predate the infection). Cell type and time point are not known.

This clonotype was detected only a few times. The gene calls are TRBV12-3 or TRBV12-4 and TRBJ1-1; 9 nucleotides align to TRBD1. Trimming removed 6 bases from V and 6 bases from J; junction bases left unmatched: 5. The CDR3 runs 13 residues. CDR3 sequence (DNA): TGTGCCAGCAGCGACAGGGGGTATGCTGAAGCTTTCTTT. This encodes CASSDRGYAEAFF.

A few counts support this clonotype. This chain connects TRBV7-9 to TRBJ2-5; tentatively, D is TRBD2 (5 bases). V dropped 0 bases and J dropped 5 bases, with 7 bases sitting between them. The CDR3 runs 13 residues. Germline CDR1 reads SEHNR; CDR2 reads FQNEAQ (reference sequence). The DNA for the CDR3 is TGTGCCAGCAGCTTAGCAGGGAGCGAGACCCAGTACTTC. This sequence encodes CASSLAGSETQYF.

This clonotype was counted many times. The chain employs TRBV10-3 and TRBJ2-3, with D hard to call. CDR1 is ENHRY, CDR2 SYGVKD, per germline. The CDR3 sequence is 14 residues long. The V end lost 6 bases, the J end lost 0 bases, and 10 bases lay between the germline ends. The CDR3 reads CAISPQLSTDTQYF. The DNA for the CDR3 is TGTGCCATCAGCCCACAGCTTAGCACAGATACGCAGTATTTT.

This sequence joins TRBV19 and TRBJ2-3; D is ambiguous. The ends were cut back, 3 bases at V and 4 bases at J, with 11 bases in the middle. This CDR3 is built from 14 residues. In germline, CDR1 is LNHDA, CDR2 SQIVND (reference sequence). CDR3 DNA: TGTGCCAGTAGTATGAGGACCCCCGCAGATACGCAGTATTTT. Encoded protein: CASSMRTPADTQYF.

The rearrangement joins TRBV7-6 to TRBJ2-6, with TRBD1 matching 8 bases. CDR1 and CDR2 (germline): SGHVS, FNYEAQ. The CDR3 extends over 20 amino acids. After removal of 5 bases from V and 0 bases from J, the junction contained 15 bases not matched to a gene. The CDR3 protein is CASSRNVRDRTRSGANVLTF. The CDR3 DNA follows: TGTGCCAGCAGCCGGAACGTTCGGGACAGGACCCGCTCTGGGGCCAACGTCCTGACTTTC.

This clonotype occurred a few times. This CDR3 reads CASSQGGVHTGELFF. CDR3 nucleotides: TGTGCCAGCAGTCAAGGGGGGGTACACACCGGGGAGCTGTTTTTT. The chain recombines TRBV12-3 or TRBV12-4 with TRBJ2-2; tentative D call: TRBD2 (7 bases). The V end was cut by 5 bases, the J end by 3 bases, with 13 bases between. CDR3 size: 15 residues.

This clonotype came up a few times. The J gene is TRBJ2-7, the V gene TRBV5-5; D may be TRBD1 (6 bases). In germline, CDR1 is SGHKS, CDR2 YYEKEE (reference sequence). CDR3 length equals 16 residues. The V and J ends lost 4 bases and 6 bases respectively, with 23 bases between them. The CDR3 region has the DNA TGTGCCAGCAGCGCCCGACGGGACACCAATACCCCCGAGCAGTACTTC. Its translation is CASSARRDTNTPEQYF.

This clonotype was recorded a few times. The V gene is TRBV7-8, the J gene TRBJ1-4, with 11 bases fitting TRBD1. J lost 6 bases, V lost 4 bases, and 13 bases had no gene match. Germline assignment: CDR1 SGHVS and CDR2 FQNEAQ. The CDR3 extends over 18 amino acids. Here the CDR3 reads CASSSGTGGLGFDEKLFF. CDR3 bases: TGTGCCAGCAGCTCCGGGACAGGGGGTTTAGGGTTCGATGAAAAACTGTTTTTT.

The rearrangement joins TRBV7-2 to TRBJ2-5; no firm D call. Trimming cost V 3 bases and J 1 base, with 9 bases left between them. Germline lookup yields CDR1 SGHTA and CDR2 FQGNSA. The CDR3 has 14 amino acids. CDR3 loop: CASSFGSFQETQYF. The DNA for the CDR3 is TGTGCCAGCAGCTTTGGCAGCTTCCAAGAGACCCAGTACTTC.

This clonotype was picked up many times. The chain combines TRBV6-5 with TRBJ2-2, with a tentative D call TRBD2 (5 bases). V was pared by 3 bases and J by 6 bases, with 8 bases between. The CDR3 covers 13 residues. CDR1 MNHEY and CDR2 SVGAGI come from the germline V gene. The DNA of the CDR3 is TGTGCCAGCAGTTATCTAGCCGCCGGGGAGCTGTTTTTT. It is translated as CASSYLAAGELFF.

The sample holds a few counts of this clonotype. The CDR3 here is CASSLLQGSDTQYF. The DNA of the CDR3 is TGTGCCAGCAGCTTGTTACAGGGTTCAGATACGCAGTATTTT. This chain uses TRBV7-3 with TRBJ2-3; tentatively, D is TRBD1 (6 bases). Per germline, CDR1 SGHTA and CDR2 FQGTGA. Trimming removed 3 bases at V and 4 bases at J, with 11 bases between. This CDR3 is 14 amino acids long.

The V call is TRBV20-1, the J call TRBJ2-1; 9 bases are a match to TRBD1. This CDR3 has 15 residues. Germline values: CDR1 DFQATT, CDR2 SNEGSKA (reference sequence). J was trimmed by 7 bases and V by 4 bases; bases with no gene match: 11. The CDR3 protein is CSAKIWDRATNEQFF. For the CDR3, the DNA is TGCAGTGCTAAGATTTGGGACAGGGCGACGAATGAGCAGTTCTTC.

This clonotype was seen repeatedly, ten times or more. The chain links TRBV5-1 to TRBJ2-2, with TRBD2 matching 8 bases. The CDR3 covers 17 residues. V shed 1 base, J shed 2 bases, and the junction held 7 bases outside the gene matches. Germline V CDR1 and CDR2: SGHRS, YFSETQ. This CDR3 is CASSLTLAGPNTGELFF. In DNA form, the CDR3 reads TGCGCCAGCAGCTTGACCCTAGCGGGTCCTAACACCGGGGAGCTGTTTTTT.

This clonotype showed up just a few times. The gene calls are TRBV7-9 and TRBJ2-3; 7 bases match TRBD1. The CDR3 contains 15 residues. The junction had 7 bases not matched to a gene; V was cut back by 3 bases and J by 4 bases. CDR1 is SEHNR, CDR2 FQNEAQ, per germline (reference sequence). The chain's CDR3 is CASSLGQRAADTQYF. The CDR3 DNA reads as TGTGCCAGCAGCTTGGGACAGAGGGCTGCAGATACGCAGTATTTT.

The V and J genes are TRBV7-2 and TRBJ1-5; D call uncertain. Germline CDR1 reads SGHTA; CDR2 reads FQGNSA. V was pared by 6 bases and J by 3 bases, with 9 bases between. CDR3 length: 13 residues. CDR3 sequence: CASSSNFNQPQHF. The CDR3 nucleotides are TGTGCCAGCAGTTCGAACTTCAATCAGCCCCAGCATTTT.

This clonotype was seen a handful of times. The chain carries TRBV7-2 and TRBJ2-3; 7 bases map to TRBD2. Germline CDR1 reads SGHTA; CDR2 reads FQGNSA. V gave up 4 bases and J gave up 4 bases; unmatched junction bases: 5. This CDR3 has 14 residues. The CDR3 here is CASSSGLDADTQYF. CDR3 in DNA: TGTGCCAGCAGCTCAGGACTAGATGCAGATACGCAGTATTTT.

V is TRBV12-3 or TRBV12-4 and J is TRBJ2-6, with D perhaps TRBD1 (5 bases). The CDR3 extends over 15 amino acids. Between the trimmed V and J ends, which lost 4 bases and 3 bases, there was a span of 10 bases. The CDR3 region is CASSSPRDGANVLTF. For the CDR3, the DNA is TGTGCCAGCAGTTCCCCCAGGGATGGGGCCAACGTCCTGACTTTC.

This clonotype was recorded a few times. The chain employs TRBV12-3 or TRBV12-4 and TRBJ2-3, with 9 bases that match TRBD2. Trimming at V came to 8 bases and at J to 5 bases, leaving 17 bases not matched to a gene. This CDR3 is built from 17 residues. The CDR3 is CASGSPPSGAQRDTQYF. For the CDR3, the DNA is TGTGCCAGCGGCTCTCCGCCTAGCGGGGCACAAAGAGATACGCAGTATTTT.

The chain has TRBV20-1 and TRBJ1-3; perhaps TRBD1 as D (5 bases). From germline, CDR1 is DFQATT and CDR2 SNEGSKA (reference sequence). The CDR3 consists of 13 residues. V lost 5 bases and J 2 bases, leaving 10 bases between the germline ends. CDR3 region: CSAGRGAGNTIYF. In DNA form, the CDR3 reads TGCAGTGCTGGCAGAGGGGCTGGAAACACCATATATTTT.

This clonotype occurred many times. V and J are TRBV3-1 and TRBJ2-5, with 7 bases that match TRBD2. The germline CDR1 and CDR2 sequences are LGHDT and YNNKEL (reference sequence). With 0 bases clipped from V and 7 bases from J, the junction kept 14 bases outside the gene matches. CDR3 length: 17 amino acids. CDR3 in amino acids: CASSQDLTRPPGGTQYF. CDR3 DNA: TGTGCCAGCAGCCAAGATCTTACACGACCCCCGGGAGGGACCCAGTACTTC.

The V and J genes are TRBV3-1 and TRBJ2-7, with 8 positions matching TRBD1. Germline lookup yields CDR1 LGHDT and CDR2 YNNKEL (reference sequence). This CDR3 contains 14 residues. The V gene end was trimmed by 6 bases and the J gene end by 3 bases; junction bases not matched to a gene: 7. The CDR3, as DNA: TGTGCCAGCAGACAATCCGACAGGGGCTACGAGCAGTACTTC. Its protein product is CASRQSDRGYEQYF.